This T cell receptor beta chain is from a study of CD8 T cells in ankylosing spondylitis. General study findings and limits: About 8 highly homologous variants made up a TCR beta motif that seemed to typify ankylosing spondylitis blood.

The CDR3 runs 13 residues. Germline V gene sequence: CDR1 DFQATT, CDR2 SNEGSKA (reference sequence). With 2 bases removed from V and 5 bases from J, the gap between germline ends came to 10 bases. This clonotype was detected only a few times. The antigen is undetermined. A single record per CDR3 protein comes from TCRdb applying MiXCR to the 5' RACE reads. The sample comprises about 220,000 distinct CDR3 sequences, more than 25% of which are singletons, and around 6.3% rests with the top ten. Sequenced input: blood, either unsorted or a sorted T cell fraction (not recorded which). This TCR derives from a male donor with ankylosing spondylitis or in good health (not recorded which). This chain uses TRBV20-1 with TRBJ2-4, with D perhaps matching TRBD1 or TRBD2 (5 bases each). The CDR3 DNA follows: TGCAGTGCTAGACGGGGCAGGGAAAACATTCAGTACTTC. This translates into CSARRGRENIQYF.